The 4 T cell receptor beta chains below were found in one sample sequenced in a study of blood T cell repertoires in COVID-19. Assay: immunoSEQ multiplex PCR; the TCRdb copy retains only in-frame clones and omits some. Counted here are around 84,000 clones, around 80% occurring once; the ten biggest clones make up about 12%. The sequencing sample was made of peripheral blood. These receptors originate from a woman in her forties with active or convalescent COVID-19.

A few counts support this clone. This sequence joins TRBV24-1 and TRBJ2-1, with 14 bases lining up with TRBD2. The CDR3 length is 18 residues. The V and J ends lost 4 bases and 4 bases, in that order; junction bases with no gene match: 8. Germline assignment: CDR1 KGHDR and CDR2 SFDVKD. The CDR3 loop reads CATSDPGLAGGSYNEQFF. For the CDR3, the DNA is TGTGCCACCAGTGACCCCGGACTAGCGGGAGGTTCGTACAATGAGCAGTTCTTC.

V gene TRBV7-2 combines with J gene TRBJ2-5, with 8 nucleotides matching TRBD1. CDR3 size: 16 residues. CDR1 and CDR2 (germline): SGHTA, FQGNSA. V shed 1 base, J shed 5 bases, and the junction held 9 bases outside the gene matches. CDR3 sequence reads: CASSLVRQGAGETQYF. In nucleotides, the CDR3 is TGTGCCAGCAGCTTAGTTCGTCAGGGGGCGGGGGAGACCCAGTACTTC.

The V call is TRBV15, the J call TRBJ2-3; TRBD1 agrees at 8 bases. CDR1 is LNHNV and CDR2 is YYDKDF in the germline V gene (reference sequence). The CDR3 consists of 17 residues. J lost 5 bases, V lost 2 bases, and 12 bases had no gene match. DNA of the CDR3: TGTGCCACCAGCAGAACCGGGACAGGTCGTAGGGGAGATACGCAGTATTTT. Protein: CATSRTGTGRRGDTQYF.

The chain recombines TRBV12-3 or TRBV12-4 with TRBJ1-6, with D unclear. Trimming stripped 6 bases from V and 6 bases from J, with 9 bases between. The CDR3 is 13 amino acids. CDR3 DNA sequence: TGTGCCAGCAGCCCTACCCCTAATTCACCCCTCCACTTT. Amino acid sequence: CASSPTPNSPLHF.